This T cell receptor (beta chain) appears in the sequencing data of a study of regulatory T cells in long-lasting Graves disease. This sample's time point: newly diagnosed GD, antithyroid drugs for less than 3 months. The authors made the TCR library using RNA they extracted from PBMCs. EDTA tubes held approximately 10 milliliters of peripheral blood from each patient. Notes on this clonotype: This may come from a read error, since a much larger clone is one base off. Likely a read error: the CDR3 ends without its conserved phenylalanine or tryptophan.

Through Arm-PCR of CDR3 regions and iRepertoire HTBI primers, TCR beta libraries were built. TCRdb independently ran MiXCR on the multiplex PCR reads; one entry per CDR3 protein. The top ten clones hold more than 10% of a sample with over 500,000 distinct CDR3 sequences, roughly a sixth of them seen once. This sample also belongs to another study, concerning T cells in Graves' hyperthyroidism and ophthalmopathy. In that study: HTBI primers were employed in a first-round RT-PCR of the TCR CDR3. Also found in blood were most expanded thyroid clonotypes above 0.001.

The sequencing here drew on peripheral blood mononuclear cells (PBMCs), taken at new diagnosis, from a patient treated with antithyroid drugs. The TCR was taken from a man aged 18 to 35 with Graves disease.

CDR3 sequence (DNA): TGTGCCTGGACCCAATTGGGACAGGCCTTCGATGGCTACACCCTC. This translates into CAWTQLGQAFDGYTL. The chain uses TRBV30 and TRBJ1-2; 8 bases map to TRBD1. V lost 4 bases and J lost 6; bases outside the gene matches: 13. Per the germline V gene, CDR1 is GTSNPN and CDR2 is SVGIG (reference sequence). The CDR3 consists of 15 residues.